This T cell receptor beta chain emerged from a study of T cells after yellow fever vaccination. One entry per CDR3 protein results from TCRdb running MiXCR on the 5' RACE reads. The profile shows approximately 350,000 distinct CDR3 sequences, around a tenth of them singletons. The CDR3 extends over 15 amino acids. The junction had 4 bases not matched to a gene; V was cut back by 1 base and J by 3 bases. Per germline, CDR1 SGHRS and CDR2 YFSETQ. The TCR originated in a man aged 18 to 30 who received the YFV17D yellow fever vaccine. The material sequenced was PBMCs, taken on the day of the first yellow fever vaccination. V is TRBV5-1 and J is TRBJ2-1; TRBD2 matches at 7 bases. The CDR3 spells CASSLSSGDYNEQFF. As DNA, the CDR3 is TGCGCCAGCAGCTTGAGCAGCGGGGACTACAATGAGCAGTTCTTC.